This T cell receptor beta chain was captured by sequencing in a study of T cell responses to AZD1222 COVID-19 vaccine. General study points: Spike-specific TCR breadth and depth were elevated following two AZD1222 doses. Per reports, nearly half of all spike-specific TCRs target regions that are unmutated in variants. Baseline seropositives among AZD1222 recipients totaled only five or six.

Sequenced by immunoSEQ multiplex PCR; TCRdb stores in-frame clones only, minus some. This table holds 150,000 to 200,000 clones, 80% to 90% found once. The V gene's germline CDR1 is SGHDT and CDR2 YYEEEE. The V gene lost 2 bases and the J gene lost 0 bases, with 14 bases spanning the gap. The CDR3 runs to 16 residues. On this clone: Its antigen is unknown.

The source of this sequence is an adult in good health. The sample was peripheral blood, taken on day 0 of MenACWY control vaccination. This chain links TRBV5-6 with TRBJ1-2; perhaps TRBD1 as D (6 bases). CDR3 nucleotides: TGTGCCAGCAGCTTCGCCATAGGACAGTCTAACTATGGCTACACCTTC. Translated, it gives CASSFAIGQSNYGYTF.